This entry features one T cell receptor (beta chain) sequence. The sample originates from a study of blood T cell repertoires in COVID-19. In the study overall: Specimens from acute and convalescent COVID-19 originated in the United States, Italy and Spain.

This table comes from immunoSEQ multiplex PCR, and its TCRdb copy is limited to in-frame clones, with some not included. The profile shows about 360,000 clones, around 87% of them singletons. Unmatched junction bases numbered 10, after V lost 4 bases and J lost 5 bases. The CDR3 is 17 amino acids. Germline CDR1 is SGHRS and CDR2 is YFSETQ. Ages ranged from roughly 18 to 95 years, with residence in about two dozen US areas. Participants were placed into cohorts based on the clinical history they reported. Cohort 3 recovered donors had two negative PCRs, clearance, or symptom resolution. This rearrangement joins TRBV5-1 to TRBJ2-1, with 12 bases matching TRBD2. Material for sequencing was PBMCs or T cells enriched from blood (not recorded which). The sequence derives from a man aged 25 to 40 who had recovered from COVID-19. The CDR3 region has the DNA TGCGCCAGCAGCCCAACTAGCGGGGGGTCCCTGAACAATGAGCAGTTCTTC. It translates to CASSPTSGGSLNNEQFF.